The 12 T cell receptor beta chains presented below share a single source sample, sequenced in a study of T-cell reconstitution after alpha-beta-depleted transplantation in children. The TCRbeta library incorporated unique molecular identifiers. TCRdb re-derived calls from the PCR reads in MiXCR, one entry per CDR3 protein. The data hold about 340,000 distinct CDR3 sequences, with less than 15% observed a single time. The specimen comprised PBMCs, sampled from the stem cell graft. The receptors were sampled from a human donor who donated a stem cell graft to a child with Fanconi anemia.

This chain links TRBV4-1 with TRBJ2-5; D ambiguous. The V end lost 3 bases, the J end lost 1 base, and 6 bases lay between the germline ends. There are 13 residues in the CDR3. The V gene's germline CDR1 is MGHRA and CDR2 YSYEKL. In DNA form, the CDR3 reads TGCGCCAGCAGCCAGATCTTCCAAGAGACCCAGTACTTC. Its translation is CASSQIFQETQYF.

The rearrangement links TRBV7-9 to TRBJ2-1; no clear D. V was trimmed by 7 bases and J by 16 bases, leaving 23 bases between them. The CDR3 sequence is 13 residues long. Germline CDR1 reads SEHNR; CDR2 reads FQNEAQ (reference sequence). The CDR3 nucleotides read TGTGCCAGCATTCGTTCAGAACATGAAAGAAGATTCTTC. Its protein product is CASIRSEHERRFF.

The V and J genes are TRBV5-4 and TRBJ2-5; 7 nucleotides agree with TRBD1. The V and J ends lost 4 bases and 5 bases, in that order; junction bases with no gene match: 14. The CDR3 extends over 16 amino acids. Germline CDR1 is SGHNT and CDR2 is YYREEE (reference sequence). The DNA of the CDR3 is TGTGCCAGCAGCCCGCCCGGGAAGGGGGCAGGCGAGACCCAGTACTTC. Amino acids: CASSPPGKGAGETQYF.

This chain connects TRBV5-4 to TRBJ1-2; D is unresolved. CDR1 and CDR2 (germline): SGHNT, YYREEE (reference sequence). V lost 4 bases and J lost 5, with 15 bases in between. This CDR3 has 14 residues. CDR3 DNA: TGTGCCAGCAGCCTAAGTACAGAAATATATGGCTACACCTTC. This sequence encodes CASSLSTEIYGYTF.

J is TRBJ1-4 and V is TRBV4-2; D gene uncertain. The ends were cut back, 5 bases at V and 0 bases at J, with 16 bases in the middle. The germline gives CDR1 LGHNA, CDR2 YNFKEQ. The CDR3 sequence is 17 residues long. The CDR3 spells CASSYWKLSATNEKLFF. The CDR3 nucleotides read TGTGCCAGCAGCTACTGGAAATTGAGTGCAACTAATGAAAAACTGTTTTTT.

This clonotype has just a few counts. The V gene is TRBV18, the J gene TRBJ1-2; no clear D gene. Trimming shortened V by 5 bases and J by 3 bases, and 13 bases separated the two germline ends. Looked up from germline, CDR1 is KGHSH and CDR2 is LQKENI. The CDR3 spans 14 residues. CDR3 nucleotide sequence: TGTGCCAGCTCAGTTTCAAGAGATCACTATGGCTACACCTTC. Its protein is CASSVSRDHYGYTF.

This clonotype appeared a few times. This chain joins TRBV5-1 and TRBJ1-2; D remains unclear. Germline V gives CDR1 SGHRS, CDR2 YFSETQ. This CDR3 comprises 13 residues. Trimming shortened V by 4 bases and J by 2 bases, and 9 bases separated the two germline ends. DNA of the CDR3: TGCGCCAGCAGCATCACCTCCAACTATGGCTACACCTTC. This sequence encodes CASSITSNYGYTF.

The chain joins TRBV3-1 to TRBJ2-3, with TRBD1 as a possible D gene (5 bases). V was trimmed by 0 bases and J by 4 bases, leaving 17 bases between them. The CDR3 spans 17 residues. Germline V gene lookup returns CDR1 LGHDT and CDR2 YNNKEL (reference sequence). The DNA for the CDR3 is TGTGCCAGCAGCCAAGATTTTCAGGGAAGTATTTCAGATACGCAGTATTTT. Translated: CASSQDFQGSISDTQYF.

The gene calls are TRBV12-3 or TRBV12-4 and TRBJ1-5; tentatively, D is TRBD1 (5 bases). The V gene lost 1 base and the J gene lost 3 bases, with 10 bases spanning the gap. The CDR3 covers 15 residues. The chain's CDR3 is CASSLDRWNNQPQHF. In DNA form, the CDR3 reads TGTGCCAGCAGTTTAGACAGGTGGAACAATCAGCCCCAGCATTTT.

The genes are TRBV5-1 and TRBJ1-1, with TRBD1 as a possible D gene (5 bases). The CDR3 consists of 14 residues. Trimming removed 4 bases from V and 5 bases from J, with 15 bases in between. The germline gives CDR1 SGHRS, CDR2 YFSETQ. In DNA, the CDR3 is TGCGCCAGCAGCCTCACGGGAGGACAAACTGAAGCTTTCTTT. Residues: CASSLTGGQTEAFF. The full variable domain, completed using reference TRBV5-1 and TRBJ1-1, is KAGVTQTPRYLIKTRGQQVTLSCSPISGHRSVSWYQQTPGQGLQFLFEYFSETQRNKGNFPGRFSGRQFSNSRSEMNVSTLELGDSALYLCASSLTGGQTEAFFGQGTRLTVV.

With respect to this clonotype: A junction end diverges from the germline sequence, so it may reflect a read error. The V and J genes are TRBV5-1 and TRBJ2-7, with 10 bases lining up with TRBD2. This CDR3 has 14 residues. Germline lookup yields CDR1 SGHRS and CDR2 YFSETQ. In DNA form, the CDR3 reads TGCGCCAGCAGCTTGGCCGCTAGCGGGGGTAGATCGGACTTC. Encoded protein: CASSLAASGGRSDF.

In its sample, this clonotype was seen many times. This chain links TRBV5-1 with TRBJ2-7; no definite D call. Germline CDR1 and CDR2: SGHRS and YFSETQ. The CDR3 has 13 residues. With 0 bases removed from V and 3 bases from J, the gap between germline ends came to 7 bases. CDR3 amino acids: CASSLDVIYEQYF. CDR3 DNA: TGCGCCAGCAGCTTGGACGTAATCTACGAGCAGTACTTC.